The sequence of this TCR beta chain was determined in a study of beta chain features in type 1 diabetes. As for this clone: Its antigen is not known.

V was trimmed by 9 bases and J by 0 bases, leaving 15 bases between them. The germline V gene has CDR1 SGHTA and CDR2 FQGNSA. The CDR3 spans 14 residues. Study findings and constraints: In the patient group, naive, central memory and Treg TCRB repertoires seemed more alike than in the healthy donor group. Significant though moderate, a shortening of TCRB CDR3s appeared in all four CD4+ subsets of Type 1 diabetes patients.

Purity exceeding 95% was reached by all sorted populations. Since all of the isolated RNA was reverse transcribed, expressed TCRB transcripts were what got sequenced. Sequencing used immunoSEQ multiplex PCR; TCRdb keeps in-frame clones, though not all of them. This sample carries about 260,000 clones, around 68% of them seen once, and the ten largest clones take about 0.05%. The TCR sequence derives from a man between 25 and 39 years old in good health. The rearrangement joins TRBV7-2 to TRBJ2-7; tentatively, D is TRBD1 (6 bases). Sample: naive CD4+ T cells from blood. Here the CDR3 reads CASRRGTDSYEQYF. Written as DNA, the CDR3 is TGTGCCAGTCGTAGGGGGACGGACTCCTACGAGCAGTACTTC.